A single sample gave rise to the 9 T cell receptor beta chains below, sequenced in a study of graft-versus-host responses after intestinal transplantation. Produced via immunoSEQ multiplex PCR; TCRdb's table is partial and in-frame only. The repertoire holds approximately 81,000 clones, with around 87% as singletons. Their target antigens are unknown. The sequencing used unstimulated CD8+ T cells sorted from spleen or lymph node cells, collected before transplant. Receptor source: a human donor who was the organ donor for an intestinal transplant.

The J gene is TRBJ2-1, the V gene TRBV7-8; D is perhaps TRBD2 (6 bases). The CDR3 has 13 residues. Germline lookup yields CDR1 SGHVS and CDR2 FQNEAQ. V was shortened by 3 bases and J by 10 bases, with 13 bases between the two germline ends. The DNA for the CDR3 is TGTGCCAGCAGCTTTAACGAGGGAGGCGAGCAGTTCTTC. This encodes CASSFNEGGEQFF.

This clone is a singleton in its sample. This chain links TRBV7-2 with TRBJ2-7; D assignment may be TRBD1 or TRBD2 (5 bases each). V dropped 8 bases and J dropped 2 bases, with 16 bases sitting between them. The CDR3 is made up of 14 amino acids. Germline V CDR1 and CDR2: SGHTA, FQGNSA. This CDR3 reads CASSLWGNTYEQYF. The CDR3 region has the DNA TGTGCCAGCTCCCTATGGGGGAATACCTACGAGCAGTACTTC. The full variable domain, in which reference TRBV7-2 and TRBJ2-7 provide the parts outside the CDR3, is GAGVSQSPSNKVTEKGKDVELRCDPISGHTALYWYRQSLGQGLEFLIYFQGNSAPDKSGLPSDRFSAERTGGSVSTLTIQRTQQEDSAVYLCASSLWGNTYEQYFGPGTRLTVT.

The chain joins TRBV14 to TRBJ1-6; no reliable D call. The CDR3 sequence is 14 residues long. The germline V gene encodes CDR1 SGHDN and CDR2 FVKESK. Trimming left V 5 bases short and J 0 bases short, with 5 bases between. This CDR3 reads CASSFFSYNSPLHF. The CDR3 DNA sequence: TGTGCCAGCAGCTTTTTCTCCTATAATTCACCCCTCCACTTT.

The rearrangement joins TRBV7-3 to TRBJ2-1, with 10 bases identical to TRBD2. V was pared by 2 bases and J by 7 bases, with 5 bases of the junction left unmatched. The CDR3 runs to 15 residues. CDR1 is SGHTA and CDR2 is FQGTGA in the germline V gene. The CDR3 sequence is CASSLLAGEWNEQFF. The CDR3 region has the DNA TGTGCCAGCAGCTTACTAGCGGGGGAATGGAATGAGCAGTTCTTC.

The CDR3 sequence: CASTGLAGGPGELFF. The CDR3 DNA follows: TGTGCCAGCACTGGACTAGCGGGGGGGCCAGGGGAGCTGTTTTTT. The chain couples TRBV6-1 to TRBJ2-2, with 15 positions matching TRBD2. The CDR3 loop spans 15 amino acids. Germline loops: CDR1 MNHNS, CDR2 SASEGT. Trimming removed 7 bases from V and 8 bases from J; junction bases left unmatched: 5.

CDR3 DNA sequence: TGTGCCAGCACAGAAGGGGGCCTTGGTTCCTCCTACGAGCAGTACTTC. This sequence encodes CASTEGGLGSSYEQYF. This rearrangement joins TRBV2 to TRBJ2-7; 7 bases agree with TRBD1. The CDR3 totals 16 residues. Germline-derived CDR1 and CDR2 are SNHLY and FYNNEI. Trimming took 7 bases from V and 0 from J; bases not matched to a gene: 12. The full variable domain, with the rest looked up from reference TRBV2 and TRBJ2-7, is EPEVTQTPSHQVTQMGQEVILRCVPISNHLYFYWYRQILGQKVEFLVSFYNNEISEKSEIFDDQFSVERPDGSNFTLKIRSTKLEDSAMYFCASTEGGLGSSYEQYFGPGTRLTVT.

The CDR3 is CAWSRAFWYEQYF. The CDR3 DNA reads TGTGCCTGGAGTCGAGCGTTCTGGTACGAGCAGTACTTC. This rearrangement joins TRBV30 to TRBJ2-7; D uncertain. Trimming pared 2 bases from V and 4 bases from J, leaving 12 bases between. The germline CDR1 and CDR2 sequences are GTSNPN and SVGIG (reference sequence). This CDR3 contains 13 residues.

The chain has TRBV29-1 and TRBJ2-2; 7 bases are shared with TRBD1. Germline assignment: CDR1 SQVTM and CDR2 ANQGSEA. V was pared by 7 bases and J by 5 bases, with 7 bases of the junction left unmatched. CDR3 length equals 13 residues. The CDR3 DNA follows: TGCAGCGGAAAGGACAGGACGACCGGGGAGCTGTTTTTT. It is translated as CSGKDRTTGELFF.

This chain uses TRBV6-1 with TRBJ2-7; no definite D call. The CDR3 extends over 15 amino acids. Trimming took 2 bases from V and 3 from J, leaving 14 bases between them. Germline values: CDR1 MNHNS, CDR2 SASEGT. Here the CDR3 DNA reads TGTGCCAGCAGTGAATATTCCTACAACGTCTACGAGCAGTACTTC. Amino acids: CASSEYSYNVYEQYF.